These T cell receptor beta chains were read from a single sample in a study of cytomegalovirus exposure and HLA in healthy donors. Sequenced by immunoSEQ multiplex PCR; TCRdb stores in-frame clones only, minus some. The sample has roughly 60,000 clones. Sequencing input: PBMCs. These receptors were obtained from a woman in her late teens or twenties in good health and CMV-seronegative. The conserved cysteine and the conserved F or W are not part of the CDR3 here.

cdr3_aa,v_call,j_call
ASSESGGEDTEAF,TRBV9,TRBJ1-1
ASSLKRGFNQPQH,TRBV27,TRBJ1-5
ASSTSEYNEQF,TRBV19,TRBJ2-1
ASSLVGGAEQY,TRBV5-5,TRBJ2-7
ASSRGDRPNYGYT,TRBV19,TRBJ1-2
ASSSPGGYGYT,TRBV7-9,TRBJ1-2
ASSAREGDLDEQF,TRBV4-2,TRBJ2-1
ASNQGGRSYGYT,TRBV11-3,TRBJ1-2
ASSEAEYYGYT,TRBV6-1,TRBJ1-2
ASSLWGQANEKLF,TRBV28,TRBJ1-4
ASRDGGMNTEAF,TRBV6-1,TRBJ1-1
SVREQGMVSPLH,TRBV29-1,TRBJ1-6
ASSLESLPYNEQF,TRBV5-1,TRBJ2-1
ASSPEGQGSHLH,TRBV18,TRBJ1-6
ASSPDSRYEQY,TRBV5-1,TRBJ2-7
ASSQGQGAQNTDTQY,TRBV5-1,TRBJ2-3
ASSPAPSGGLGSEQF,TRBV7-6,TRBJ2-1